A single sample is the source of the 31 T cell receptor beta chains below, sequenced in a study of blood T cell dynamics during melanoma immunotherapy. Profiled with immunoSEQ multiplex PCR; TCRdb holds only in-frame clones, not every one. The sample has under 9,500 clones; more than 70% are singletons. Time point given: week 3, after first cycle of checkpoint inhibitor. The specimen was blood, collected from a patient treated with checkpoint blockade. The receptors come from a human donor with melanoma.

The V call is TRBV4-1, the J call TRBJ1-3; TRBD1 aligns across 7 bases. Germline lookup yields CDR1 MGHRA and CDR2 YSYEKL. The CDR3 length is 17 residues. The junction had 10 bases not matched to a gene; V was cut back by 2 bases and J by 3 bases. Here the CDR3 reads CASSQRGLGQSGNTIYF. The CDR3 DNA reads as TGCGCCAGCAGCCAACGGGGTCTGGGACAGAGTGGAAACACCATATATTTT.

In DNA, the CDR3 is TGCGCCAGCAGCCAAGAGGCGGCCGGGAGACGCTACGAGCAGTACTTC. Protein: CASSQEAAGRRYEQYF. V and J are TRBV4-1 and TRBJ2-7, with D possibly TRBD2 on 6 matching bases. Trimming stripped 0 bases from V and 3 bases from J, with 15 bases between. This CDR3 region has 16 residues. Germline loops: CDR1 MGHRA, CDR2 YSYEKL.

The rearrangement joins TRBV7-8 to TRBJ1-1, with 7 positions matching TRBD1. J gave up 3 bases and V 6 bases, and 16 bases lay outside the gene matches. CDR3 length equals 17 residues. Germline loops: CDR1 SGHVS, CDR2 FQNEAQ. The CDR3 reads CASSSLRDRFRDTEAFF. CDR3 DNA: TGTGCCAGCAGTAGTCTCCGGGACAGATTTAGGGACACTGAAGCTTTCTTT. Using reference TRBV7-8 and TRBJ1-1 for the parts outside the CDR3, the full variable domain is GAGVSQSPRYKVAKRGQDVALRCDPISGHVSLFWYQQALGQGPEFLTYFQNEAQLDKSGLPSDRFFAERPEGSVSTLKIQRTQQEDSAVYLCASSSLRDRFRDTEAFFGQGTRLTVV.

The CDR3 is CASSYGRAGEQYF. In DNA form, the CDR3 reads TGTGCCAGTAGCTACGGGAGGGCCGGCGAGCAGTACTTC. The chain carries TRBV19 and TRBJ2-5; TRBD2 agrees at 8 bases. The tail of the sequence fits TRBJ2-7 better, so the J call may be wrong. CDR3 length equals 13 residues. The V gene's germline CDR1 is LNHDA and CDR2 SQIVND (reference sequence).

This clone was counted only a few times. The rearrangement uses TRBV15 and TRBJ1-2; possible D gene TRBD1, 6 bases. Trimming shortened V by 0 bases and J by 4 bases, and 21 bases separated the two germline ends. The CDR3 is 18 residues long. From germline, CDR1 is LNHNV and CDR2 YYDKDF (reference sequence). DNA for the CDR3: TGTGCCACCAGCAGAGACCTTGCCGCGGGGGGCGCCGCCTATGGCTACACCTTC. Translation: CATSRDLAAGGAAYGYTF.

In this sample, this clone turned up a few times. The rearrangement uses TRBV10-3 and TRBJ2-1; D gene ambiguous. Trimming took off 11 bases at V and 4 bases at J, with 12 bases between the two ends. CDR3 length equals 12 residues. From germline, CDR1 is ENHRY and CDR2 SYGVKD. Here the CDR3 reads CASGPEYNEQFF. CDR3 in DNA: TGTGCCTCAGGACCGGAATACAATGAGCAGTTCTTC.

Turning to this clone: Distinct nucleotide sequences in the sample also encode this CDR3. The rearrangement uses TRBV2 and TRBJ2-7; TRBD2 matches at 10 bases. This CDR3 has 17 amino acids. Germline V gene sequence: CDR1 SNHLY, CDR2 FYNNEI. V shed 6 bases and J 6 bases; nucleotides not matched to a gene: 17. The DNA for the CDR3 is TGTGCCAGCAGCTCCATTTTCACTAGCGGGACGGGCGGCGAGCAGTACTTC. Its translation: CASSSIFTSGTGGEQYF.

This chain connects TRBV6-5 to TRBJ1-2; D possibly corresponds to TRBD1 (5 bases). V dropped 0 bases and J dropped 6 bases, with 5 bases sitting between them. The CDR3 is made up of 12 amino acids. Germline loops: CDR1 MNHEY, CDR2 SVGAGI. DNA of the CDR3: TGTGCCAGCAGTTACTCGGGGGATGGCTACACCTTC. This translates into CASSYSGDGYTF.

This chain connects TRBV5-4 to TRBJ1-3; D is ambiguous. Per the germline V gene, CDR1 is SGHNT and CDR2 is YYREEE (reference sequence). V shed 4 bases and J shed 0 bases, with 11 bases lying between them. This CDR3 comprises 15 residues. CDR3 DNA sequence: TGTGCCAGCAGCCCGGTGCCGACCTCTGGAAACACCATATATTTT. This sequence encodes CASSPVPTSGNTIYF.

The genes are TRBV7-9 and TRBJ2-7; the match to TRBD1 covers 9 bases. Losses at the gene ends were 2 bases for V and 3 bases for J; bases not matched to a gene: 5. CDR3 length equals 15 residues. Germline CDR1 SEHNR, CDR2 FQNEAQ (reference sequence). This chain's CDR3 is CASSLKGQGLYEQYF. DNA of the CDR3: TGTGCCAGCAGCTTAAAGGGACAGGGACTCTACGAGCAGTACTTC.

The chain is built from TRBV6-1 and TRBJ2-7; 10 bases fit TRBD1. The CDR3 is made up of 14 amino acids. Germline-derived CDR1 and CDR2 are MNHNS and SASEGT. After removal of 7 bases from V and 6 bases from J, the junction contained 9 bases not matched to a gene. This chain's CDR3 is CASTPLGDRGEQYF. CDR3 DNA sequence: TGTGCCAGCACACCCCTCGGGGACAGGGGCGAGCAGTACTTC.

This clone was observed once. The rearrangement uses TRBV7-9 and TRBJ1-1; the D is unclear. Germline-derived CDR1 and CDR2 are SEHNR and FQNEAQ (reference sequence). V was shortened by 2 bases and J by 11 bases, with 15 bases between the two germline ends. This CDR3 is 13 amino acids long. The CDR3 nucleotides read TGTGCCAGCAGCTTAATCCCTCTTGAACTGGCTTTCTTT. Protein sequence: CASSLIPLELAFF.

V usage is TRBV4-2 and J usage is TRBJ1-1; D not resolved. Germline V CDR1 and CDR2: LGHNA, YNFKEQ. The CDR3 is made up of 14 amino acids. Trimming removed 1 base at V and 1 base at J, with 7 bases between. This CDR3 reads CASSQVSGNTEAFF. The CDR3 DNA reads TGTGCCAGCAGCCAAGTCTCAGGGAACACTGAAGCTTTCTTT.

V is TRBV19 and J is TRBJ1-1, with D unclear. V was shortened by 3 bases and J by 11 bases, with 13 bases between the two germline ends. Germline loops: CDR1 LNHDA, CDR2 SQIVND (reference sequence). The CDR3 consists of 12 residues. The chain's CDR3 is CASSIPNGVAFF. In DNA form, the CDR3 reads TGTGCCAGTAGTATCCCGAACGGGGTGGCTTTCTTT.

The gene calls are TRBV7-9 and TRBJ2-7, with 15 positions matching TRBD2. CDR1 and CDR2 from the germline V gene are SEHNR and FQNEAQ (reference sequence). The CDR3 has 14 residues. The ends lost 1 base at V and 12 bases at J; junction bases unmatched: 4. This CDR3 is CASSLGTSGRAWYF. The CDR3 DNA follows: TGTGCCAGCAGCTTAGGGACTAGCGGGAGGGCCTGGTACTTC. The variable domain in full, with the rest retrieved from reference TRBV7-9 and TRBJ2-7, is DTGVSQNPRHKITKRGQNVTFRCDPISEHNRLYWYRQTLGQGPEFLTYFQNEAQLEKSRLLSDRFSAERPKGSFSTLEIQRTEQGDSAMYLCASSLGTSGRAWYFGPGTRLTVT.

The chain couples TRBV5-1 to TRBJ1-1; D gene uncertain. Per the germline V gene, CDR1 is SGHRS and CDR2 is YFSETQ. Trimming removed 4 bases at V and 5 bases at J, with 6 bases between. The CDR3 sequence is 11 residues long. CDR3 loop: CASSPGTEAFF. The CDR3 DNA sequence: TGCGCCAGCAGCCCGGGAACTGAAGCTTTCTTT.

The rearrangement joins TRBV6-5 to TRBJ2-7; 8 bases align to TRBD1. CDR1 is MNHEY and CDR2 is SVGAGI in the germline V gene. The CDR3 has 15 residues. With V trimmed by 6 bases and J by 3 bases, 10 bases remained unmatched. The chain's CDR3 is CASRYGGQGLYEQYF. The CDR3 DNA reads TGTGCCAGCAGATATGGAGGACAGGGTCTCTACGAGCAGTACTTC.

Only a few counts were recorded for this clone. The chain joins TRBV7-3 to TRBJ1-2, with TRBD1 identical over 7 bases. V shed 5 bases, J shed 1 base, and the junction held 7 bases outside the gene matches. The CDR3 extends over 15 amino acids. CDR1 is SGHTA and CDR2 is FQGTGA in the germline V gene. The CDR3 bases are TGTGCCAGCAGCCCCCAGGGGGGCAGTAACTATGGCTACACCTTC. It translates to CASSPQGGSNYGYTF.

This clone occurred a few times. The rearrangement uses TRBV4-1 and TRBJ2-7, with no clear D. Germline V gene data show CDR1 as MGHRA and CDR2 as YSYEKL. The V gene lost 4 bases and the J gene lost 0 bases, with 16 bases spanning the gap. The CDR3 loop spans 16 amino acids. The CDR3 sequence is CASSRGTADVSYEQYF. The CDR3 DNA reads as TGCGCCAGCAGCCGAGGTACGGCCGACGTCTCCTACGAGCAGTACTTC.

This clone has only a few counts. The V call is TRBV5-1, the J call TRBJ2-7, with D uncertain. Germline CDR1 SGHRS, CDR2 YFSETQ. V was shortened by 3 bases and J by 6 bases, with 7 bases between the two germline ends. This CDR3 has 11 amino acids. The CDR3 DNA follows: TGCGCCAGCAGCTCGCCGAGCGAGCAGTACTTC. It specifies CASSSPSEQYF.

This clone was detected a few times. This chain uses TRBV6-5 with TRBJ2-5, with TRBD2 matching 7 bases. The CDR3 length is 14 residues. The germline CDR1 and CDR2 sequences are MNHEY and SVGAGI. Germline trimming cut 0 bases from V and 4 bases from J; bases unmatched to any gene: 2. CDR3 sequence: CASSYSSGGETQYF. The CDR3 nucleotides read TGTGCCAGCAGTTACTCGTCGGGAGGAGAGACCCAGTACTTC.

This clone was counted a few times. The chain uses TRBV2 and TRBJ2-7; D perhaps matches TRBD1 (6 bases). Germline lookup yields CDR1 SNHLY and CDR2 FYNNEI. V dropped 6 bases and J dropped 6 bases, with 12 bases sitting between them. This CDR3 is built from 12 residues. The CDR3 DNA reads as TGTGCCAGCAGCCAACAGGGTTCCGAGCAGTACTTC. This encodes CASSQQGSEQYF.

The CDR3 DNA reads TGTGCCAGCAGCTATGGCCTCTCTGGAAACACCATATATTTT. Its protein product is CASSYGLSGNTIYF. The chain employs TRBV11-1 and TRBJ1-3; D uncertain. Between the trimmed V and J ends, which lost 4 bases and 0 bases, there was a span of 7 bases. Germline lookup yields CDR1 SGHAT and CDR2 FQDESV (reference sequence). The CDR3 contains 14 residues.

The rearrangement uses TRBV5-4 and TRBJ1-3; no reliable D call. The CDR3 is 13 amino acids. V was shortened by 4 bases and J by 3 bases, with 8 bases between the two germline ends. Germline V CDR1 and CDR2: SGHNT, YYREEE (reference sequence). The chain's CDR3 is CASSPPLGNTIYF. The CDR3 DNA follows: TGTGCCAGCAGCCCTCCCCTTGGAAACACCATATATTTT.

The rearrangement joins TRBV5-5 to TRBJ2-7; D is possibly TRBD2 (6 bases). From germline, CDR1 is SGHKS and CDR2 YYEKEE (reference sequence). Trimming removed 4 bases at V and 3 bases at J, with 8 bases between. This CDR3 is 12 amino acids long. For the CDR3, the DNA is TGTGCCAGCAGCCTGGGGGGCTACGAGCAGTACTTC. It yields the protein CASSLGGYEQYF.

The rearrangement links TRBV28 to TRBJ1-3; D gene uncertain. This CDR3 has 13 amino acids. Germline CDR1 and CDR2: MDHEN and SYDVKM. Trimming cost V 3 bases and J 4 bases, with 7 bases left between them. As DNA, the CDR3 is TGTGCCAGCAGTTTCATTAACGGAAACACCATATATTTT. Protein product: CASSFINGNTIYF.

This clone was seen only once. This rearrangement joins TRBV6-1 to TRBJ1-5; 12 nucleotides agree with TRBD1. Trimming at V came to 7 bases and at J to 7 bases, leaving 5 bases not matched to a gene. Germline values: CDR1 MNHNS, CDR2 SASEGT. The CDR3 has 14 residues. Here the CDR3 reads CASIRGTGGQPQHF. As DNA, the CDR3 is TGTGCCAGCATCCGAGGGACAGGGGGCCAGCCCCAGCATTTT.

This clone has a handful of counts. The J gene is TRBJ2-7, the V gene TRBV10-1; D not certain. The CDR3 covers 15 residues. The V gene lost 2 bases and the J gene lost 0 bases, with 11 bases spanning the gap. Germline V gene lookup returns CDR1 WNHNN and CDR2 SYGVQD (reference sequence). The DNA for the CDR3 is TGCGCCAGCAGTGAGACGAGAGCCAACTCCTACGAGCAGTACTTC. It encodes CASSETRANSYEQYF.

The rearrangement links TRBV28 to TRBJ1-4; a possible D gene is TRBD1 (6 bases). CDR1 is MDHEN, CDR2 SYDVKM, per germline. V lost 4 bases to trimming and J lost 13 bases, with 16 bases between them. CDR3 length equals 13 residues. The chain's CDR3 is CASSSPQGRGLFF. Written as DNA, the CDR3 is TGTGCCAGCAGTTCGCCTCAGGGGCGCGGACTGTTTTTT.

The genes are TRBV5-1 and TRBJ1-1, with no clear D. CDR3 length: 13 amino acids. Germline loops: CDR1 SGHRS, CDR2 YFSETQ. Trimming pared 5 bases from V and 5 bases from J, leaving 13 bases between. This CDR3 reads CASRSGRGTEAFF. The CDR3 DNA follows: TGCGCCAGCAGATCCGGTCGTGGGACTGAAGCTTTCTTT.

V is TRBV29-1 and J is TRBJ2-7; the D gene is possibly TRBD1 (5 bases). V gave up 6 bases and J gave up 3 bases, with 15 bases separating them. Germline V gene lookup returns CDR1 SQVTM and CDR2 ANQGSEA. The CDR3 spans 13 residues. The CDR3 sequence is CSVNYRPDYEQYF. In DNA form, the CDR3 reads TGCAGCGTGAACTACAGGCCAGACTACGAGCAGTACTTC.